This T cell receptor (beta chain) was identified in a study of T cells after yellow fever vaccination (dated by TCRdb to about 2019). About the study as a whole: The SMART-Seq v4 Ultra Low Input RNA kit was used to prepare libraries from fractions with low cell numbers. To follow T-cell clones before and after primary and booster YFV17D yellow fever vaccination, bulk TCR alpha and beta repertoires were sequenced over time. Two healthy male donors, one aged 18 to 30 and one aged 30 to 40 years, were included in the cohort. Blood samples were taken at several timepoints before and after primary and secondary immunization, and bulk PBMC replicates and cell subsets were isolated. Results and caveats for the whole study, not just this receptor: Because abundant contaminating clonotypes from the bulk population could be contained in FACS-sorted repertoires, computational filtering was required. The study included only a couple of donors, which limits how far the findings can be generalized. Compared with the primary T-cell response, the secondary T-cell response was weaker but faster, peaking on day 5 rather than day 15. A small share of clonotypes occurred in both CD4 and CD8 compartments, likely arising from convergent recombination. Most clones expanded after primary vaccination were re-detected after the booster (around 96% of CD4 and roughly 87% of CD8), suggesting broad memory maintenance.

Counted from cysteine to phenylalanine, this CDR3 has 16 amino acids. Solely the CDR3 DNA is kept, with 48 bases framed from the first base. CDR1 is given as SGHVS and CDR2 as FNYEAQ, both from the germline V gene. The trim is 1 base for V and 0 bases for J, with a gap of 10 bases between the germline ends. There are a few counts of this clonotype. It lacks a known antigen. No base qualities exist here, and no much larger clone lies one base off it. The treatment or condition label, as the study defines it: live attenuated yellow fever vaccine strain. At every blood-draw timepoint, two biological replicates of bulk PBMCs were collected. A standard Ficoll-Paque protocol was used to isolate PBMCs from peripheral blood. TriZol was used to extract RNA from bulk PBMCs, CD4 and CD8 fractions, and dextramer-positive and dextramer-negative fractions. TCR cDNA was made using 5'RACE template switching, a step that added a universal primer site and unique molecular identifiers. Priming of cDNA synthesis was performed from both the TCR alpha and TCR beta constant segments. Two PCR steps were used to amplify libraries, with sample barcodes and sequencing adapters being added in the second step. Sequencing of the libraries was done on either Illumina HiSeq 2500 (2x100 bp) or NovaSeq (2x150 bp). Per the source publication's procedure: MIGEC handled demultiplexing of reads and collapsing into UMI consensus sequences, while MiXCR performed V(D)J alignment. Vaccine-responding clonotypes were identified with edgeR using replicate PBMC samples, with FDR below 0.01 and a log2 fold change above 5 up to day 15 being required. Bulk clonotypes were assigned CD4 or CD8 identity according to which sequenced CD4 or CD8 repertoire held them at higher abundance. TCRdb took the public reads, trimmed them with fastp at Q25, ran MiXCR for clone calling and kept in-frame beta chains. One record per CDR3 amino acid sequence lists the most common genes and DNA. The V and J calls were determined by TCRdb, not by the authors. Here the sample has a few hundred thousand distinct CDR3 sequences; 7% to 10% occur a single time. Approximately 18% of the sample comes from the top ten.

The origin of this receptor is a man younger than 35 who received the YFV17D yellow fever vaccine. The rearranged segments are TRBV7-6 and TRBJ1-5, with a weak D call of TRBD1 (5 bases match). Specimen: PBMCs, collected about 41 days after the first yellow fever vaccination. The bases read TGTGCCAGCAGCTTAGGTCAGGGCTATAGCAATCAGCCCCAGCATTTT. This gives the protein CASSLGQGYSNQPQHF.